This T cell receptor (beta chain) was sequenced during a study of memory B cells and T cells in multiple sclerosis. Study observations and caveats: Normalization was needed because clone-set size differences affected shared clonotype counts.

As for this clone: Its target is not known.

CFSE-dim autoproliferating and CFSE-high non-proliferating T cells from unstimulated culture were sequenced separately. Approximately 5x10^7 CFSE-labeled PBMCs were cultured around seven days unstimulated, then replicate wells were pooled. Only in-frame clones appear in the TCRdb table, and some are missing; sequencing was by immunoSEQ multiplex PCR. The table lists about 12,000 clones, approximately 84% of them singletons. The CDR3 spans 15 residues. The specimen sequenced was PBMCs from blood kept in culture. This sequence joins TRBV21-1 and TRBJ2-1; the table calls TRBD2, which could not be checked here. TRBV21-1 is classified as a pseudogene. This receptor was taken from a human donor with multiple sclerosis. The CDR3 nucleotides read TGTGCCAGAGGACTAGCGGGAATCCTGTACAATGAGCAGTTCTTC. Its translation: CARGLAGILYNEQFF.